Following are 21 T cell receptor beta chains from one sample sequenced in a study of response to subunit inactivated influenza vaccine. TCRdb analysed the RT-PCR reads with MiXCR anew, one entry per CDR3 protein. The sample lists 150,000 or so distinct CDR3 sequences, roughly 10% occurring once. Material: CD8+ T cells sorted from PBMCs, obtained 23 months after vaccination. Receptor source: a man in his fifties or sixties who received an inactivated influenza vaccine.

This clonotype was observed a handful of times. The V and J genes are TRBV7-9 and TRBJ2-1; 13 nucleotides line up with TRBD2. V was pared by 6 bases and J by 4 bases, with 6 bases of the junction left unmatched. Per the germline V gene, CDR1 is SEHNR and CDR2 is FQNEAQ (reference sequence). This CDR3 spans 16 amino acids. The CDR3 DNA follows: TGTGCCAGCAGTACTAGCGGGGGGGCCGAATACAATGAGCAGTTCTTC. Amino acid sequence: CASSTSGGAEYNEQFF.

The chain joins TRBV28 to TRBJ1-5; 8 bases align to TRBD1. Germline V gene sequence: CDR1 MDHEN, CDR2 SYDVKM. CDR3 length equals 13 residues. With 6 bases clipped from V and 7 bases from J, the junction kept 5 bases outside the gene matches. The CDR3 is CASSLGQGQPQHF. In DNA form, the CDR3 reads TGTGCCAGCAGCCTAGGACAGGGCCAGCCCCAGCATTTT. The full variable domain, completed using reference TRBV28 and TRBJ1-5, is DVKVTQSSRYLVKRTGEKVFLECVQDMDHENMFWYRQDPGLGLRLIYFSYDVKMKEKGDIPEGYSVSREKKERFSLILESASTNQTSMYLCASSLGQGQPQHFGDGTRLSIL.

This chain's CDR3 is CASSLLGQGGMTDTEAFF. In DNA form, the CDR3 reads TGTGCCAGCAGTTTACTCGGACAGGGGGGCATGACGGACACTGAAGCTTTCTTT. This chain joins TRBV27 and TRBJ1-1, with 10 bases identical to TRBD1. The CDR3 totals 18 residues. The trim removed 2 bases at V and 3 bases at J, leaving 12 bases unmatched. Germline V gives CDR1 MNHEY, CDR2 SMNVEV (reference sequence).

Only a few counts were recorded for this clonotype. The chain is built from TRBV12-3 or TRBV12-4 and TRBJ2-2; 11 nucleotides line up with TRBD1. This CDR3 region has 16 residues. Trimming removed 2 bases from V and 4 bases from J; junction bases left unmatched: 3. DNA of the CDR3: TGTGCCAGCAGTTTACCGGACAGGGGGCCCACCGGGGAGCTGTTTTTT. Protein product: CASSLPDRGPTGELFF.

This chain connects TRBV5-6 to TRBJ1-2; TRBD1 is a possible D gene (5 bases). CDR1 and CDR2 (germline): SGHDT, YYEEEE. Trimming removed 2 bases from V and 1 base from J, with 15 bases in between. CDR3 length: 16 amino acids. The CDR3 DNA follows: TGTGCCAGCAGCTTCTTGATAACAGGAGATAACTATGGCTACACCTTC. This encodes CASSFLITGDNYGYTF.

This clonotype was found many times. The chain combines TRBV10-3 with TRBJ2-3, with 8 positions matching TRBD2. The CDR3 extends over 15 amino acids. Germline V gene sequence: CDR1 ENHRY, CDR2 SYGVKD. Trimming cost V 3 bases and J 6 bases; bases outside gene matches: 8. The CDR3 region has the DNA TGTGCCATCAGTGATGGTCGGGGGGGCCTGGATACGCAGTATTTT. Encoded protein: CAISDGRGGLDTQYF.

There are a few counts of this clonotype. The CDR3: CASSDSIRETQYF. The DNA of the CDR3 is TGTGCCAGCAGTGACAGTATTCGGGAGACCCAGTACTTC. The rearrangement joins TRBV12-3 or TRBV12-4 to TRBJ2-5; D might be TRBD1 (5 bases). V was cut by 5 bases and J by 5 bases, with 12 bases left in between. CDR3 size: 13 residues.

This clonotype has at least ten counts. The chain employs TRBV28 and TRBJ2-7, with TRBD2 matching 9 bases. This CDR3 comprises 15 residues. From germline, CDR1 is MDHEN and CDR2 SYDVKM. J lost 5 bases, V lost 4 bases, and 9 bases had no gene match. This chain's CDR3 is CASSSYSGRPDEQYF. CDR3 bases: TGTGCCAGCAGTTCTTATAGCGGGAGACCCGACGAGCAGTACTTC.

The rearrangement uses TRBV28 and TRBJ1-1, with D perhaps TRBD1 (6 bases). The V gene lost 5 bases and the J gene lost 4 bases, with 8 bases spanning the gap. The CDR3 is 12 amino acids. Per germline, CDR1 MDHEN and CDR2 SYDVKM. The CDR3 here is CASSDRPTEAFF. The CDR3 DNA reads TGTGCCAGCAGTGACAGGCCCACTGAAGCTTTCTTT.

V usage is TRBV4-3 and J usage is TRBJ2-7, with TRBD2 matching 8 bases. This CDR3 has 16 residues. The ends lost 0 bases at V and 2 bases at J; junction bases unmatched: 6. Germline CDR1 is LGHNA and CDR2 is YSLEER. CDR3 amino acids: CASSQDLGLGAYEQYF. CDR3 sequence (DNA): TGCGCCAGCAGCCAAGATTTGGGACTAGGGGCCTACGAGCAGTACTTC.

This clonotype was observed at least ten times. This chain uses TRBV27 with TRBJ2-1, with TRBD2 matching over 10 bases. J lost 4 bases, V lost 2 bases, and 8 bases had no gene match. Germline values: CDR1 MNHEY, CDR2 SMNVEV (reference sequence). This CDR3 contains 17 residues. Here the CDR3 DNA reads TGTGCCAGCAGTTTAAGCCTAGCGGGGGTGCAATACAATGAGCAGTTCTTC. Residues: CASSLSLAGVQYNEQFF.

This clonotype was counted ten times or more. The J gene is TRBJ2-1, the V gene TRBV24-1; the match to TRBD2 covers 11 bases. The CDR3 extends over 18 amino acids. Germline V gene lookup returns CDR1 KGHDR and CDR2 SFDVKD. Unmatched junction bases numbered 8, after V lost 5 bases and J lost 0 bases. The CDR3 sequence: CATSGLLSGRASYNEQFF. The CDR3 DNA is TGTGCCACCAGTGGCCTCCTTAGCGGGAGGGCCTCCTACAATGAGCAGTTCTTC.

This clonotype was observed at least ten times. CDR3 amino acids: CSVEGRGRGANEQFF. Here the CDR3 DNA reads TGCAGCGTTGAAGGGAGAGGGAGGGGGGCTAATGAGCAGTTCTTC. The chain joins TRBV29-1 to TRBJ2-1; D perhaps matches TRBD2 (7 bases). This CDR3 is 15 amino acids long. CDR1 and CDR2 from the germline V gene are SQVTM and ANQGSEA. V lost 1 base to trimming and J lost 7 bases, with 17 bases between them.

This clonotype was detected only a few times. As DNA, the CDR3 is TGTGCCAGCAGCTTAGCGGCTAGCGGGAGTTACGAGCAGTACTTC. Amino acids: CASSLAASGSYEQYF. This chain joins TRBV7-8 and TRBJ2-7, with 10 bases lining up with TRBD2. The CDR3 has 15 residues. After removal of 0 bases from V and 4 bases from J, the junction contained 3 bases not matched to a gene. CDR1 and CDR2 from the germline V gene are SGHVS and FQNEAQ.

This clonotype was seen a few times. CDR3 in amino acids: CASSRRGQAYNEQFF. CDR3 coding DNA: TGTGCCAGCAGTCGCCGGGGACAGGCCTACAATGAGCAGTTCTTC. This chain links TRBV12-3 or TRBV12-4 with TRBJ2-1, with TRBD1 matching over 8 bases. The CDR3 is 15 amino acids. V was pared by 5 bases and J by 2 bases, with 5 bases of the junction left unmatched.

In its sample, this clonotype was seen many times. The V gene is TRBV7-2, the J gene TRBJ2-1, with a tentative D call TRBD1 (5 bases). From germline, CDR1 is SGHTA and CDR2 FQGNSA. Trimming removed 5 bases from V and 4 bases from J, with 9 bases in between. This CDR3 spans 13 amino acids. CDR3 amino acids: CASSRGPYNEQFF. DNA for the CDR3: TGTGCCAGCAGCAGGGGCCCTTACAATGAGCAGTTCTTC.

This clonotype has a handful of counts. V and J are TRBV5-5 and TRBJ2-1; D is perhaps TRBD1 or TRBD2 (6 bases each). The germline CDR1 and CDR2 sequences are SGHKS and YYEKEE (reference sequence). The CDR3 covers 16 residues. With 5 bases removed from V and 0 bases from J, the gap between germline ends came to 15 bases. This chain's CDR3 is CASSSLRGPSYNEQFF. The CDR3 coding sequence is TGTGCCAGCAGTTCTTTACGGGGGCCCTCCTACAATGAGCAGTTCTTC.

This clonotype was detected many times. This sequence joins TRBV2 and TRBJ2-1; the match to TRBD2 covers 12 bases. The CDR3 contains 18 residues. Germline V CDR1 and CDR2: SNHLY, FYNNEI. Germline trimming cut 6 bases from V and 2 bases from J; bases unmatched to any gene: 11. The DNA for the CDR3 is TGTGCCAGCAGGGCACCTCTCCGGACTAGCGGGACCTACAATGAGCAGTTCTTC. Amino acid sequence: CASRAPLRTSGTYNEQFF.

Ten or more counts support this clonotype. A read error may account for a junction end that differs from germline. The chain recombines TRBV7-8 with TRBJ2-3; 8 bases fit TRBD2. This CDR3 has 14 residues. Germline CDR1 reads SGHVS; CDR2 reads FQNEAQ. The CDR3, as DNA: TGTGCCAGCAGCTCCGGGACTAGGACAGATATGCAGTATTTT. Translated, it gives CASSSGTRTDMQYF.

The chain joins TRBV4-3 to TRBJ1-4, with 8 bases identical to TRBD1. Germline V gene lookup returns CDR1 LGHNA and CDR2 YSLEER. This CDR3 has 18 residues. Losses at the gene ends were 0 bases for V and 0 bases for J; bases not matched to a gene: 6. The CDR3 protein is CASSQDPGQAATNEKLFF. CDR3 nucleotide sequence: TGCGCCAGCAGCCAAGATCCGGGACAGGCCGCAACTAATGAAAAACTGTTTTTT.

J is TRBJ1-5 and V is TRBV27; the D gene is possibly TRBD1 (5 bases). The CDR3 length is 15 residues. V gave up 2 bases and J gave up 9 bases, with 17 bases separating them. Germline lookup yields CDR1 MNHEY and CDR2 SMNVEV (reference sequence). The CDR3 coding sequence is TGTGCCAGCAGTTTAGGGGCAGGACCGCTTTGGCCCCAGCATTTT. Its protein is CASSLGAGPLWPQHF.